The sample holds many counts of the clone carrying this TCR beta chain. Its matching antigen is unknown. Germline assignment: CDR1 MNHEY and CDR2 SMNVEV (reference sequence). This CDR3 region has 14 residues. Trimming stripped 3 bases from V and 5 bases from J, with 13 bases between. Staff drew roughly 10 milliliters of peripheral blood from each donor. This specimen belongs to a study of blood T cells in healthy people across ages. General study findings and limits: Roughly linear age-related decline in beta diversity appeared, significant by age roughly 40. Strongly correlated with naive T cell percentage was TCR beta diversity.

Primers used in a second PCR of roughly 6 to 12 cycles were a sample-barcoded 5' primer and a J-beta primer mix. Tags on each cDNA molecule came from a template-switch adaptor with 12 random nucleotides. TCRdb reprocessed the 5' RACE reads via MiXCR and lists one record per CDR3 protein. Here the sample spans 1.4 million or so distinct CDR3 sequences, about 45% being singletons. The chain joins TRBV27 to TRBJ2-5; D remains unclear. This TCR was recovered from a woman between 18 and 30 years old in good health. The sequenced material came from blood. The CDR3 is CASSLGADGETQYF. In nucleotides, the CDR3 is TGTGCCAGCAGTTTGGGTGCAGACGGGGAGACCCAGTACTTC.